This T cell receptor beta chain was profiled in a study of blood T cell repertoires in COVID-19. Study details: COVID-19 samples collected from the United States, Italy and Spain covered acute and convalescent phases. The cDNA or gDNA used as material had been derived from T cells, B-cell-depleted T cells, or PBMCs.

Authors' processing steps: Scientists estimated how many nucleated cells there were by amplifying reference gene primers. Assay used: immunoSEQ multiplex PCR; TCRdb lists only in-frame clones, some missing. V, J and clone size were drawn from that table, and D and trimming were deduced from the DNA. The sample has approximately 170,000 clones; approximately 87% are singletons. The specimen was peripheral blood. The source of this sequence is a woman in her 70s with acute or convalescent COVID-19.

The CDR3 loop reads CASSRRAGQGSTIYF. The DNA for the CDR3 is TGTGCCAGTAGCCGCAGAGCGGGACAGGGGTCCACCATATATTTT. This chain uses TRBV7-2 with TRBJ1-3, with TRBD1 identical over 10 bases. CDR1 and CDR2 from the germline V gene are SGHTA and FQGNSA. The CDR3 has 15 residues. V trimming: 9 bases; J trimming: 9 bases; junction bases outside the gene matches: 14.